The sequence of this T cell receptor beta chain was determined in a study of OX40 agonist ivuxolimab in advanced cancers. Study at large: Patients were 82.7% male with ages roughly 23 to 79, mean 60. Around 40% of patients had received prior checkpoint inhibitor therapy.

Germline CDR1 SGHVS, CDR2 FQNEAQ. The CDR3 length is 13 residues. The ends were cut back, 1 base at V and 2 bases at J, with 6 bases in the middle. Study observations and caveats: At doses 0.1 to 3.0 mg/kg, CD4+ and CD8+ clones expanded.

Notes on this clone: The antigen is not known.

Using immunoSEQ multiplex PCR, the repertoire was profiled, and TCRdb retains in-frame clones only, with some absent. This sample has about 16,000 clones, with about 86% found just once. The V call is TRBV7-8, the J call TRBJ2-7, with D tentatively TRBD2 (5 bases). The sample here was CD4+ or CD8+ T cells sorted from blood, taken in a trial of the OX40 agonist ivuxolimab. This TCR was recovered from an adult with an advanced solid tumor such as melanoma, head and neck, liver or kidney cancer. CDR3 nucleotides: TGTGCCAGCAGCTTAGGGGAGACCTACGAGCAGTACTTC. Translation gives CASSLGETYEQYF.